These T cell receptor beta chains were read from a single sample in a study of T cells in Graves' hyperthyroidism and ophthalmopathy. A single record per CDR3 protein comes from TCRdb applying MiXCR to the multiplex PCR reads. The sample includes a few hundred thousand distinct CDR3 sequences, about an eighth of them seen just once. Sequenced material: blood. These receptors all stem from a woman between 18 and 29 years old with Graves' hyperthyroidism. The CDR3 runs from the conserved cysteine through the conserved F or W. D genes are given only for firm matches. A clone size is listed for some rows: how often the clone was seen (once, few, many), or a class if it is expanded.

J gene,D gene,V gene,clone size,CDR3 length,CDR3 DNA,CDR3 protein
TRBJ2-1,TRBD2,TRBV5-6,NA,21,TGTGCCAGCAGCCCCGCCCCTGCCAGGGAGCAGCCTAGCGGGGCCTACAATGAGCAGTTCTTC,CASSPAPAREQPSGAYNEQFF
TRBJ2-5,TRBD2,TRBV20-1,many,16,TGCAGTGCCGTCGGTCCCTCGGGACTAGCGGCCAAGGCCCAGTACTTC,CSAVGPSGLAAKAQYF
TRBJ2-1,TRBD2,TRBV3-1,many,18,TGTGCCAGCAGCCAAACTAGCGGGAGGTCTAATTCCTACAATGAGCAGTTCTTC,CASSQTSGRSNSYNEQFF
TRBJ1-1,TRBD1,TRBV30,many,14,TGTGCCTGGAGTGTAGGACAGGGGGCCTCTGAAGCTTTCTTT,CAWSVGQGASEAFF
TRBJ1-1,NA,TRBV5-1,many,15,TGCGCCAGCAGCTTGGAGGGAGAGAGAGACACTGAAGCTTTCTTT,CASSLEGERDTEAFF
TRBJ2-5,NA,TRBV7-2,NA,14,TGTGCCAGCAGCCACATAGCGGCCCAAGAGACCCAGTACTTC,CASSHIAAQETQYF
TRBJ2-5,TRBD2,TRBV5-1,many,18,TGCGCCAGCAGCTCGGGACTAGCGGGAGGGTCGTACCAAGAGACCCAGTACTTC,CASSSGLAGGSYQETQYF
TRBJ2-1,NA,TRBV19,many,14,TGTGCCAGCCTTACCGGGCGCGGCGACAATGAGCAGTTCTTC,CASLTGRGDNEQFF
TRBJ2-3,TRBD1,TRBV24-1,many,16,TGTGCCACCAGTGATTCGGACAGGGGGCTTGTCGATACGCAGTATTTT,CATSDSDRGLVDTQYF
TRBJ2-2,TRBD2,TRBV28,many,16,TGTGCCAGCAGTCGGTCAAGCGGGGTTAACACCGGGGAGCTGTTTTTT,CASSRSSGVNTGELFF
TRBJ2-7,NA,TRBV7-2,many,15,TGTGCCAGCAGCTTCAAGGCTGACGTTACCTACGAGCAGTACTTC,CASSFKADVTYEQYF
TRBJ2-1,TRBD2,TRBV6-1,many,18,TGTGCCAGCAGCCCCGGGGCACTAGCGGGGAGCTCCTACAATGAGCAGTTCTTC,CASSPGALAGSSYNEQFF
TRBJ1-1,TRBD1,TRBV18,few,15,TGTGCCAGCTCACTGTCGGGACAGCAAAACACTGAAGCTTTCTTT,CASSLSGQQNTEAFF
TRBJ1-2,NA,TRBV20-1,many,15,TGCAGTGCTAGAGCCTCGGCCTCAAAGGCCGCTGGCTACACCTTC,CSARASASKAAGYTF
TRBJ2-5,TRBD1,TRBV18,few,15,TGTGCCAGCTCGCGGACTACAAACAGGGGGGAGACCCAGTACTTC,CASSRTTNRGETQYF
TRBJ2-1,NA,TRBV6-2/TRBV6-3,NA,15,TGTGCCAGCAGTGACGGTAGCTACGATCCCCATGAGCAGTTCTTC,CASSDGSYDPHEQFF